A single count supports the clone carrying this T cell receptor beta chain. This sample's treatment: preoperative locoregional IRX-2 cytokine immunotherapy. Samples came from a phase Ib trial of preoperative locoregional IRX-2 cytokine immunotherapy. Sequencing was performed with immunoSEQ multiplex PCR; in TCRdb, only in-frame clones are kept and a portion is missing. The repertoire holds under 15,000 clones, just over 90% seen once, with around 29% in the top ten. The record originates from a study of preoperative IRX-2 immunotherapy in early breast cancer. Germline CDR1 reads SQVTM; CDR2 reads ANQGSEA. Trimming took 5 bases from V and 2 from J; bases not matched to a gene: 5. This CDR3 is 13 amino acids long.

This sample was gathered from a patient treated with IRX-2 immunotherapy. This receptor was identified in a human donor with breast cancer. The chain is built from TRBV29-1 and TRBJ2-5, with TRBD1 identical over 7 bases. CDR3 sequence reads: CSVMTGSQETQYF. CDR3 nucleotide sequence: TGCAGCGTTATGACAGGGAGTCAAGAGACCCAGTACTTC.